The clone carrying this T cell receptor beta chain appeared many times. The antigen remains unidentified. Profiling that covered TCR beta VDJ and CDR3 relied on genomic DNA as its template. MiXCR, run by TCRdb on the reads, gives a single entry per CDR3 protein. The table includes around 190,000 distinct CDR3 sequences, under 65% detected once. The data are from a study of CD8+CD57+ T cells in acquired aplastic anemia. Overall study findings and caveats: Statistical testing detected no significant gap in CD8+ Simpson's diversity between patients and controls. It was found that more than 25 CD8+ CDR3 sequences were shared between patients and controls.

The germline V gene encodes CDR1 DFQATT and CDR2 SNEGSKA (reference sequence). The CDR3 runs 16 residues. V was pared by 0 bases and J by 2 bases, with 14 bases between. The chain has TRBV20-1 and TRBJ1-5; maybe TRBD1 (5 bases). The TCR was taken from a human donor in good health. Sequenced material: sorted CD4+, CD8+, or CD8+CD57+ T cells (not recorded which) from PBMCs. The CDR3 DNA is TGCAGTGCTAGAGATGGGGGGTTATTTGGCAATCAGCCCCAGCATTTT. Its protein is CSARDGGLFGNQPQHF.